The clone carrying this TCR beta chain turned up a few times. No antigen is known for it. This specimen comes from a study of T cells after yellow fever vaccination. Whole-study findings and limits: The study re-detected most primary-vaccination clones after the booster (approximately 97% CD4, around 89% CD8). Some clonotypes, a small share, were shared between CD4 and CD8 compartments. Abundant clonotypes from the bulk population could have been carried over as contaminants into FACS-sorted repertoires. A faster peak, day 5 versus 15, was reached by the weaker secondary response.

Germline values: CDR1 SQVTM, CDR2 ANQGSEA. The CDR3 sequence is 14 residues long. The germline V and J ends were trimmed by 6 bases and 4 bases, with 17 bases remaining between them. TCRdb ran MiXCR on the 5' RACE reads and lists one entry per CDR3 protein. Here the sample spans 500,000 to 650,000 distinct CDR3 sequences, about 12% being singletons. V and J are TRBV29-1 and TRBJ2-3; tentatively, D is TRBD1 or TRBD2 (6 bases each). Sequencing used PBMCs, obtained on the day of the yellow fever booster vaccination. The clonotype comes from a man younger than 45 who received the YFV17D yellow fever vaccine. CDR3: CSVGASRLADTQYF. Here the CDR3 DNA reads TGCAGCGTGGGGGCCTCTAGACTAGCAGATACGCAGTATTTT.